This T cell receptor (beta chain) was retrieved from a study of shared clonotypes between healthy human individuals. The wider study: Every donor yielded three CD4 naive, three CD4 memory, two CD8 naive and one CD8 memory plate.

Overall study findings and caveats: Represented diversity, genetic and exposure-history alike, was limited by few donors. Large sequencing depth failed to make sorted-subset sequencing complete, rarefaction showed.

Concerning this clone itself: Its cognate antigen is unknown.

Looked up from germline, CDR1 is LNHNV and CDR2 is YYDKDF (reference sequence). The CDR3 length is 13 residues. With 1 base removed from V and 3 bases from J, the gap between germline ends came to 6 bases. Free of recent acute infections or vaccinations, the donors were healthy HIV-negative adults. TCRdb's copy holds only in-frame clones and misses some; the assay was immunoSEQ multiplex PCR. The sample gives some 1,600,000 clones, 95% to 99% of which show up once; about 0.4% is in the top ten. The sequenced sample was naive CD4+ T cells sorted from blood. Indicated subset: CD45RA+ positively selected. The TCR originated in a man aged 25 to 45 in good health. V and J are TRBV15 and TRBJ2-5; no clear D gene. This CDR3 is CATSRGPEETQYF. CDR3 coding DNA: TGTGCCACCAGCAGAGGACCGGAAGAGACCCAGTACTTC.